This T cell receptor beta chain was sequenced during a study of T cells in Graves' hyperthyroidism and ophthalmopathy. Source material for PBMCs was 10 ml fresh peripheral blood. The CDR3 is made up of 14 amino acids. With 0 bases removed from V and 6 bases from J, the gap between germline ends came to 6 bases. CDR1 MNHEY and CDR2 SMNVEV come from the germline V gene (reference sequence). The TCR beta CDR3 regions underwent amplification using RNA transcripts as the source. First-round RT-PCR targeting the TCR CDR3 was performed with the HTBI primer set. TCRdb processed the multiplex PCR reads anew with MiXCR; each CDR3 protein has one entry. The data hold about 420,000 distinct CDR3 sequences, with roughly 14% observed a single time.

The specimen was blood. The receptor's source is a woman aged 18-35 years with Graves' hyperthyroidism. The chain has TRBV27 and TRBJ2-6; D unresolved. CDR3 sequence (DNA): TGTGCCAGCAGTTTATCTTTATCGGCCAACGTCCTGACTTTC. Translated: CASSLSLSANVLTF.